The 12 T cell receptor beta chains below were found in one sample sequenced in a study of regulatory T cells in long-lasting Graves disease. Through Arm-PCR of CDR3 regions and iRepertoire HTBI primers, TCR beta libraries were built. TCRdb used MiXCR to reprocess the multiplex PCR reads, holding one entry per CDR3 protein. The data hold some 450,000 distinct CDR3 sequences, with over 15% observed a single time. The time point: newly diagnosed GD, antithyroid drugs for less than 3 months. Isolated PBMC RNA provided the starting material for the TCR library. The sample was also reused in another study, on T cells in Graves' hyperthyroidism and ophthalmopathy.

The specimen was peripheral blood mononuclear cells (PBMCs), collected at new diagnosis, from a patient treated with antithyroid drugs. These TCRs come from a woman in her thirties with Graves disease.

This clonotype was seen more than once but under ten times. V and J are TRBV7-9 and TRBJ2-7, with TRBD2 matching over 8 bases. Germline V gene lookup returns CDR1 SEHNR and CDR2 FQNEAQ (reference sequence). This CDR3 has 15 residues. The V and J ends lost 2 bases and 1 base, in that order; junction bases with no gene match: 4. The CDR3 region is CASSLYPSGSYEQYF. CDR3 nucleotides: TGTGCCAGCAGCTTATATCCTAGCGGGTCCTACGAGCAGTACTTC.

The J gene is TRBJ1-5, the V gene TRBV7-2, with D unclear. Germline V gives CDR1 SGHTA, CDR2 FQGNSA. The V end lost 3 bases, the J end lost 3 bases, and 3 bases lay between the germline ends. CDR3 length equals 12 residues. The CDR3 DNA follows: TGTGCCAGCAGCTTTTACAATCAGCCCCAGCATTTT. Amino acid sequence: CASSFYNQPQHF.

This clonotype occurred many times. The chain joins TRBV28 to TRBJ2-1, with 8 positions matching TRBD2. The CDR3 contains 17 residues. Germline CDR1 MDHEN, CDR2 SYDVKM. The J segment lost 7 bases and the V segment lost 2 bases, leaving 13 bases of the junction unmatched. The CDR3 DNA sequence: TGTGCCAGCAGTTTAGAAGCGGGAGTACCCCCAGGGAATGAGCAGTTCTTC. This gives the protein CASSLEAGVPPGNEQFF. Full variable domain (missing parts from reference TRBV28 and TRBJ2-1): DVKVTQSSRYLVKRTGEKVFLECVQDMDHENMFWYRQDPGLGLRLIYFSYDVKMKEKGDIPEGYSVSREKKERFSLILESASTNQTSMYLCASSLEAGVPPGNEQFFGPGTRLTVL.

This clonotype was recorded at least ten times. This chain uses TRBV20-1 with TRBJ2-7, with 13 bases fitting TRBD2. The CDR3 has 14 residues. Germline V gene data show CDR1 as DFQATT and CDR2 as SNEGSKA (reference sequence). V shed 5 bases, J shed 4 bases, and the junction held 5 bases outside the gene matches. The chain's CDR3 is CSAWTSGSMYEQYF. In nucleotides, the CDR3 is TGCAGTGCTTGGACTAGCGGGAGTATGTACGAGCAGTACTTC.

This clonotype has at least ten counts. CDR3 bases: TGTGCCAGTATTACGACGGGAGACTCCTACAATGAGCAGTTCTTC. Its protein is CASITTGDSYNEQFF. The genes are TRBV19 and TRBJ2-1; D is possibly TRBD2 (6 bases). Germline V gene lookup returns CDR1 LNHDA and CDR2 SQIVND (reference sequence). V shed 7 bases and J shed 0 bases, with 13 bases lying between them. There are 15 residues in the CDR3.

V and J are TRBV18 and TRBJ2-6; 8 nucleotides agree with TRBD1. Germline loops: CDR1 KGHSH, CDR2 LQKENI. CDR3 size: 18 residues. V shed 4 bases, J shed 0 bases, and the junction held 8 bases outside the gene matches. The CDR3 DNA is TGTGCCAGCTCACTACTCGACAGGGGAAGCTCTGGGGCCAACGTCCTGACTTTC. This encodes CASSLLDRGSSGANVLTF.

The V gene is TRBV19, the J gene TRBJ1-1; TRBD1 is a possible D gene (5 bases). The CDR3 runs to 13 residues. V shed 4 bases and J shed 3 bases, with 9 bases lying between them. Germline-derived CDR1 and CDR2 are LNHDA and SQIVND (reference sequence). CDR3 DNA: TGTGCCAGTAGTACCCGGGGGGACACTGAAGCTTTCTTT. It codes for CASSTRGDTEAFF.

The chain links TRBV6-2 or TRBV6-3 to TRBJ1-1, with TRBD1 as a possible D gene (5 bases). This CDR3 comprises 16 residues. Between the trimmed V and J ends, which lost 6 bases and 1 base, there was a span of 18 bases. CDR1 is MNHEY and CDR2 is SVGEGT in the germline V gene. The CDR3 DNA follows: TGTGCCAGCAGGCCAGGGTCAGTGTCGGGGAACACTGAAGCTTTCTTT. Protein: CASRPGSVSGNTEAFF.

The rearrangement uses TRBV27 and TRBJ1-3; no firm D call. The CDR3 runs to 13 residues. V lost 11 bases and J lost 0, with 11 bases in between. CDR1 is MNHEY, CDR2 SMNVEV, per germline (reference sequence). CDR3 loop: CASASTSGNTIYF. The CDR3 DNA follows: TGTGCCTCGGCCTCTACCTCTGGAAACACCATATATTTT.

This clonotype was seen more than once but under ten times. The J gene is TRBJ2-7, the V gene TRBV20-1; no firm D call. The germline gives CDR1 DFQATT, CDR2 SNEGSKA (reference sequence). This CDR3 is built from 11 residues. The CDR3 DNA follows: TGCAGCGCAGCCAGGTCCTACGAGCAGTACTTC. This encodes CSAARSYEQYF.

This clonotype was observed a few times. The chain is built from TRBV19 and TRBJ1-5; D is undetermined. The ends were cut back, 3 bases at V and 0 bases at J, with 12 bases in the middle. This CDR3 has 16 amino acids. Germline V CDR1 and CDR2: LNHDA, SQIVND (reference sequence). Written as DNA, the CDR3 is TGTGCCAGTAGTATCGGCAGTTGGTATAGCAATCAGCCCCAGCATTTT. Its protein product is CASSIGSWYSNQPQHF.

The table lists this clonotype with a few counts. The rearrangement joins TRBV20-1 to TRBJ2-2, with TRBD1 matching over 7 bases. The CDR3 length is 17 residues. The germline gives CDR1 DFQATT, CDR2 SNEGSKA (reference sequence). Trimming took 3 bases from V and 4 from J; bases not matched to a gene: 14. DNA for the CDR3: TGCAGTGCTAGGACAGGGTCCCATTTCCCGAGCACCGGGGAGCTGTTTTTT. It yields the protein CSARTGSHFPSTGELFF.